This T cell receptor (beta chain) came from a study of cytomegalovirus exposure and HLA in healthy donors. A multiplex PCR was run with 60 Vbeta primers and 13 Jbeta primers. Method: immunoSEQ multiplex PCR; TCRdb's copy keeps in-frame clones and lacks some. The sample has 150,000 to 200,000 clones, about 80% seen once. Broader study findings: Researchers reported in a later analysis that a missense DCLRE1C variant was tied to TCR beta V- and J-gene trimming.

Turning to this clone: Antigen specificity is unknown.

The V gene's germline CDR1 is LGHNA and CDR2 YSLEER. V was trimmed by 1 base and J by 4 bases, leaving 11 bases between them. The length of the CDR3 is 15 residues. This receptor was identified in a middle-aged woman in good health and CMV-seronegative. V usage is TRBV4-3 and J usage is TRBJ1-3, with D perhaps matching TRBD1 (6 bases). Sequenced input: PBMCs. CDR3 amino acids: CASSQGRGTGNTIYF. Written as DNA, the CDR3 is TGCGCCAGCAGCCAAGGCAGGGGCACGGGAAACACCATATATTTT.